This T cell receptor (beta chain) is drawn from a study of cytomegalovirus exposure and HLA in healthy donors. Germline V gene data show CDR1 as SGHDT and CDR2 as YYEEEE. The CDR3 is made up of 13 amino acids. V dropped 7 bases and J dropped 1 base, with 12 bases sitting between them. Each donor was nominally healthy when sampled (though unrecorded immune exposures were likely). A multiplex PCR was run with 60 Vbeta primers and 13 Jbeta primers. Some clones are missing from TCRdb's copy, which holds only in-frame ones; the method was immunoSEQ multiplex PCR. The sample records approximately 110,000 clones, around 79% being singletons.

The sample consisted of PBMCs. The rearrangement uses TRBV5-6 and TRBJ2-7, with no clear D. The sequence derives from a woman between 35 and 50 years old in good health and CMV-seronegative. In DNA form, the CDR3 reads TGTGCCAGCGCCGGCGAGGATTCCTACGAGCAGTACTTC. It translates to CASAGEDSYEQYF.